These T cell receptor beta chains were read from a single sample in a study of T cells in Graves' hyperthyroidism and ophthalmopathy. TCRdb recomputed calls from the multiplex PCR reads with MiXCR, one row per CDR3 protein. The profile covers about 400,000 distinct CDR3 sequences, with approximately 14% appearing a single time and around 7.7% taken by the ten largest. The sample consisted of blood. The receptor set was obtained from a woman aged 18-29 years with Graves' hyperthyroidism. The CDR3 runs from the conserved cysteine through the conserved F or W. D genes are given only for firm matches. Only some rows state a clone size, as once, few, many or a class for expanded clones.

v_call	clone_size	d_call	cdr3_length	j_call	cdr3_aa	cdr3_nt
TRBV6-2/TRBV6-3	NA	NA	14	TRBJ1-1	CASSPQDRDTEAFF	TGTGCCAGCAGTCCACAGGACCGGGACACTGAAGCTTTCTTT
TRBV6-5	many	NA	15	TRBJ1-5	CASSYESYSNQPQHF	TGTGCCAGCAGTTACGAATCTTATAGCAATCAGCCCCAGCATTTT
TRBV4-1	many	TRBD1	14	TRBJ1-2	CASSPGQLNYGYTF	TGCGCCAGCAGCCCGGGACAGTTAAACTATGGCTACACCTTC
TRBV6-1	many	TRBD2	16	TRBJ2-2	CATRGWTSGGTGELFF	TGTGCCACCAGGGGGTGGACTAGCGGAGGCACCGGGGAGCTGTTTTTT
TRBV6-2/TRBV6-3	many	NA	14	TRBJ1-1	CASTSFRENTEAFF	TGTGCCAGCACCTCCTTCAGGGAGAACACTGAAGCTTTCTTT
TRBV29-1	NA	NA	9	TRBJ2-5	CSSNSTQYF	TGCAGCTCCAATTCGACCCAGTACTTC
TRBV2	many	TRBD1	14	TRBJ1-5	CASSGAGTGEPQHF	TGTGCCAGCAGTGGCGCCGGGACAGGGGAGCCCCAGCATTTT
TRBV20-1	many	TRBD1	18	TRBJ1-4	CSARSRDRGSTTNEKLFF	TGCAGTGCTAGATCCCGCGACAGGGGGTCCACAACTAATGAAAAACTGTTTTTT
TRBV18	many	NA	12	TRBJ2-1	CASSPLTSEQFF	TGTGCCAGCTCACCATTGACTTCTGAGCAGTTCTTC
TRBV18	few	NA	15	TRBJ1-3	CASSPRGGGWNTIYF	TGTGCCAGCTCACCACGCGGCGGGGGATGGAACACCATATATTTT
TRBV6-6	many	NA	14	TRBJ2-2	CASSYVSGSGELFF	TGTGCCAGCAGTTATGTGAGTGGGAGCGGGGAGCTGTTTTTT
TRBV7-8	many	NA	15	TRBJ2-1	CASSRSSIEFHEQFF	TGTGCCAGCAGCCGGAGTTCCATCGAGTTCCATGAGCAGTTCTTC
TRBV7-6	many	NA	15	TRBJ1-5	CASSLFRDKDQPQHF	TGTGCCAGCAGCTTGTTCAGGGACAAAGATCAGCCCCAGCATTTT
TRBV10-3	few	TRBD1	15	TRBJ1-1	CAISERGRLNTEAFF	TGTGCCATCAGTGAGAGGGGGCGATTGAACACTGAAGCTTTCTTT
TRBV20-1	NA	TRBD1	16	TRBJ2-7	CSARPPRAGGWWEQYF	TGCAGTGCTAGACCCCCTCGGGCAGGGGGCTGGTGGGAGCAGTACTTC
TRBV11-2	once	TRBD2	17	TRBJ2-3	CASSQGDGGGSGDAQYF	TGTGCCAGCAGCCAAGGTGACGGGGGGGGGTCCGGAGATGCGCAGTATTTT
TRBV6-1	NA	NA	14	TRBJ2-1	CASNYGGSYNEQFF	TGTGCCAGCAATTACGGGGGCTCCTACAATGAGCAGTTCTTC
TRBV12-3/TRBV12-4	NA	TRBD2	17	TRBJ2-1	CASSPKPGLAVYNEQFF	TGTGCCAGCAGCCCTAAACCGGGACTAGCGGTATACAATGAGCAGTTCTTC
TRBV27	many	TRBD1	15	TRBJ1-2	CASSSTGESDYGYTF	TGTGCCAGCAGTTCGACAGGGGAGTCGGACTATGGCTACACCTTC
TRBV20-1	NA	TRBD2	16	TRBJ2-6	CSATSGGDSGANVLTF	TGCAGTGCAACTAGCGGGGGTGACTCTGGGGCCAACGTCCTGACTTTC
TRBV5-1	NA	TRBD1	13	TRBJ2-7	CASRGTGPYEQYF	TGCGCCAGCAGGGGGACAGGTCCCTACGAGCAGTACTTC
TRBV30	NA	NA	13	TRBJ2-3	CAWSWVAADTQYF	TGTGCCTGGAGTTGGGTAGCGGCAGATACGCAGTATTTT
TRBV12-3/TRBV12-4	few	TRBD1	14	TRBJ1-4	CASSLGTGLEKLLF	TGTGCCAGCAGTTTGGGGACAGGCCTTGAAAAACTGCTTTTT
TRBV6-1	many	TRBD2	16	TRBJ2-3	CASREVSGGATDTQYF	TGTGCCAGCAGAGAGGTTAGCGGGGGGGCCACAGATACGCAGTATTTT
TRBV25-1	few	TRBD1	15	TRBJ2-6	CASSFDRVGANVLTF	TGTGCCAGCAGTTTCGACAGGGTCGGGGCCAACGTCCTGACTTTC
TRBV9	NA	TRBD2	16	TRBJ2-5	CASSGAGGPFGETQYF	TGTGCCAGCAGCGGGGCGGGGGGGCCGTTCGGAGAGACCCAGTACTTC
TRBV19	many	NA	16	TRBJ1-1	CASSLYREGTYTEAFF	TGTGCCAGTAGTCTGTACAGGGAAGGGACGTACACTGAAGCTTTCTTT
TRBV3-1	many	NA	18	TRBJ1-6	CASSQDAGGETYNSPLHF	TGTGCCAGCAGCCAAGATGCTGGGGGCGAAACCTATAATTCACCCCTCCACTTT
TRBV5-1	few	NA	15	TRBJ2-4	CASSLSPGPENIQYF	TGCGCCAGCAGCTTGTCCCCCGGGCCGGAGAACATTCAGTACTTC
TRBV27	NA	NA	14	TRBJ1-1	CASRRQLTNTEAFF	TGTGCCAGCAGGAGACAGTTGACGAACACTGAAGCTTTCTTT
TRBV4-1	few	NA	16	TRBJ2-7	CASSPGEQRWSNEQYF	TGCGCCAGCAGCCCCGGAGAGCAGCGGTGGTCTAACGAGCAGTACTTC
TRBV12-3/TRBV12-4	NA	NA	14	TRBJ1-3	CASTWGPSGNTIYF	TGTGCCAGCACCTGGGGCCCATCTGGAAACACCATATATTTT
TRBV5-1	many	TRBD2	16	TRBJ2-3	CASSLTRSGGTDTQYF	TGCGCCAGCAGCTTGACCCGTAGCGGGGGGACAGATACGCAGTATTTT
TRBV19	many	NA	13	TRBJ1-2	CASSIGRTYGYTF	TGTGCCAGTAGTATCGGTAGGACCTATGGCTACACCTTC
TRBV7-8	NA	NA	22	TRBJ1-2	CASSLAREWTGLTFRANYGYTF	TGTGCCAGCAGCTTAGCGAGGGAGTGGACGGGCCTTACTTTTAGAGCTAACTATGGCTACACCTTC
TRBV7-2	many	NA	16	TRBJ2-5	CASSPLVQRYQETQYF	TGTGCCAGCAGCCCCCTCGTTCAGCGGTACCAAGAGACCCAGTACTTC
TRBV2	many	TRBD1	16	TRBJ1-2	CASRTGTGRGDYGYTF	TGTGCCAGCAGAACCGGGACAGGGAGGGGTGACTATGGCTACACCTTC
TRBV18	NA	NA	14	TRBJ1-5	CASSPTGQYQPQHF	TGTGCCAGCTCACCAACAGGGCAGTATCAGCCCCAGCATTTT
TRBV4-1	few	NA	17	TRBJ2-6	CASSQDLTAEGANVLTF	TGCGCCAGCAGCCAAGATCTGACAGCCGAGGGGGCCAACGTCCTGACTTTC
TRBV5-1	many	NA	15	TRBJ2-2	CASSRGGQNTGELFF	TGCGCCAGCAGCCGAGGAGGACAGAACACCGGGGAGCTGTTTTTT
TRBV24-1	many	NA	13	TRBJ2-5	CATSDQQRETQYF	TGTGCCACCAGTGATCAACAGAGGGAGACCCAGTACTTC
TRBV6-1	many	NA	17	TRBJ2-1	CASLEEKGGGADNEQFF	TGTGCCAGCCTCGAAGAGAAGGGAGGGGGGGCAGACAATGAGCAGTTCTTC
TRBV6-2/TRBV6-3	many	NA	14	TRBJ1-5	CASRPGLSNQPQHF	TGTGCCAGCAGACCGGGACTTAGCAATCAGCCCCAGCATTTT
TRBV2	NA	TRBD1	13	TRBJ1-6	CASAGRGDSPLHF	TGTGCCAGCGCGGGCAGGGGGGATTCACCCCTCCACTTT
TRBV27	few	NA	18	TRBJ2-5	CASSPRARDSLIPETQYF	TGTGCCAGCAGTCCGAGGGCCCGGGACTCCCTAATCCCGGAGACCCAGTACTTC
TRBV5-4	few	TRBD2	16	TRBJ2-1	CASSWIIAGGWNEQFF	TGTGCCAGCAGCTGGATTATAGCGGGAGGGTGGAATGAGCAGTTCTTC
TRBV9	NA	TRBD2	15	TRBJ2-7	CASSRTSGTFYEQYF	TGTGCCAGCAGCCGGACTAGCGGAACATTCTACGAGCAGTACTTC
TRBV6-6	NA	NA	15	TRBJ1-5	CASSYDRNSNQPQHF	TGTGCCAGCAGTTACGACCGGAATAGCAATCAGCCCCAGCATTTT